The sequence of this TCR beta chain was determined in a study of blood T cell repertoires in COVID-19. Overall study context: The cDNA or gDNA used as material had been derived from T cells, B-cell-depleted T cells, or PBMCs.

Only one count was recorded for this clone. Before being deemed recovered, Cohort 3 donors had two negative PCRs, clearance, or symptom resolution. Looked up from germline, CDR1 is SGDLS and CDR2 is YYNGEE. This CDR3 is 14 amino acids long. The V segment lost 0 bases and the J segment 8 bases; nucleotides outside the gene matches: 3. Assay: immunoSEQ multiplex PCR; the TCRdb copy retains only in-frame clones and omits some. Counted here are 220,000 or so clones, 65% to 85% occurring once; the ten biggest clones make up approximately 6.6%. V gene TRBV9 combines with J gene TRBJ2-1, with 9 bases identical to TRBD2. This receptor was identified in a woman aged 40 to 50 who had recovered from COVID-19. The specimen was PBMCs or T cells enriched from blood (not recorded which). The CDR3: CASSVAGLAHEQFF. The CDR3 DNA reads as TGTGCCAGCAGCGTAGCGGGACTAGCCCATGAGCAGTTCTTC. The complete variable domain, with remaining parts taken from reference TRBV9 and TRBJ2-1, reads DSGVTQTPKHLITATGQRVTLRCSPRSGDLSVYWYQQSLDQGLQFLIQYYNGEERAKGNILERFSAQQFPDLHSELNLSSLELGDSALYFCASSVAGLAHEQFFGPGTRLTVL.